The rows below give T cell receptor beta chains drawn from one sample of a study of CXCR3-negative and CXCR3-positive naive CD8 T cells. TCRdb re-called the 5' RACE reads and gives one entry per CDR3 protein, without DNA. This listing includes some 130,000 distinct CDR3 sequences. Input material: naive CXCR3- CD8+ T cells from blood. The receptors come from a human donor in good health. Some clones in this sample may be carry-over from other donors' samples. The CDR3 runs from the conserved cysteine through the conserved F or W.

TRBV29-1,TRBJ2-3,CSVTGTSADRTDTQYF
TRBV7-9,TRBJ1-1,CASSLVSLTEAFF
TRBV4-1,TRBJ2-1,CASSQNPGLAGGEQFF
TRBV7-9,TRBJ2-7,CASSFFGSPHSYEQYF
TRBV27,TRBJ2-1,CASSGLAGYYNEQFF
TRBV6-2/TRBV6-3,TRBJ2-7,CASSPETGPSYEQYF
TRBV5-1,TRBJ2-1,CASTQAYNEQFF
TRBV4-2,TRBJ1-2,CASSQVVGDGGYTF
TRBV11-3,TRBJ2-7,CASSPFAGTSYEQYF
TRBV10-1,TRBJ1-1,CASSNGAPGAEAFF
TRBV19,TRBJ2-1,CASSITEYNPSNEQFF
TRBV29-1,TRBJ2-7,CSVELADITYEQYF
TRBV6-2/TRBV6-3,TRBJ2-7,CASSYEREGKYEQYF
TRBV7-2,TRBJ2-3,CASSPGGADTQYF
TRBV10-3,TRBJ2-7,CAISDPGTANSYEQYF
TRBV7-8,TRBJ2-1,CASSSGGGASYNEQFF
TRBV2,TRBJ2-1,CASIEGVASPGGQFF
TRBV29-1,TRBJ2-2,CSVEAEGAVNTGELFF
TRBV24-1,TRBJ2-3,CATSDLQEGNADTQYF
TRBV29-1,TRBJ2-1,CSVLRQGGYNEQFF